This entry is about one T cell receptor (beta chain). Its antigen is still unknown. These data belong to a study of cytomegalovirus exposure and HLA in healthy donors. Study conclusions and caveats: One later analysis, an examination of the 120 or so validation repertoires, found that first-cohort TCR clusters tended to co-occur in them.

Germline V gene lookup returns CDR1 WNHNN and CDR2 SYGVQD (reference sequence). The CDR3 runs to 18 residues. Losses at the gene ends were 2 bases for V and 5 bases for J; bases not matched to a gene: 15. TCRdb's copy holds only in-frame clones and misses some; the assay was immunoSEQ multiplex PCR. Among approximately 200,000 clones listed, around nine tenths were seen once. Sequencing was done on a sample of PBMCs. This clonotype was obtained from a woman aged 18-29 years in good health and CMV-seronegative. This sequence joins TRBV10-1 and TRBJ2-1; 7 bases fit TRBD2. CDR3 sequence: CASSEGITTSASDNEQFF. The CDR3 DNA sequence: TGCGCCAGCAGTGAGGGGATCACCACTAGCGCAAGCGACAATGAGCAGTTCTTC.